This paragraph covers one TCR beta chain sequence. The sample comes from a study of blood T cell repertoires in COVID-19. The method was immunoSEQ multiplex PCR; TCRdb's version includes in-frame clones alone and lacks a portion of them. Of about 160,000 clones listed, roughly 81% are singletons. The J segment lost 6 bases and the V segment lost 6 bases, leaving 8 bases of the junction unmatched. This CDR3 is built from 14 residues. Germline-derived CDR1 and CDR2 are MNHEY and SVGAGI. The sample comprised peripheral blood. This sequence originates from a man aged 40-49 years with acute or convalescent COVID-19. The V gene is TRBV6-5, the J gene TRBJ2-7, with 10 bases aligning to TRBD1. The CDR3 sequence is CASSRDRGPGEQYF. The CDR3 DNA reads TGTGCCAGCAGCAGGGACAGGGGCCCCGGCGAGCAGTACTTC.